These 15 T cell receptor beta chains were sequenced from one sample in a study of blood T cell repertoires in COVID-19. The data were produced by immunoSEQ multiplex PCR, yet TCRdb's version contains in-frame clones alone and is incomplete. The sample lists tens of thousands of clones; around 79% were seen once. Input material: peripheral blood. The receptors originated from a human donor in a cohort sampled during active COVID-19.

This chain joins TRBV5-1 and TRBJ2-1; 9 bases are shared with TRBD1. Trimming took 1 base from V and 2 from J; bases not matched to a gene: 4. The germline gives CDR1 SGHRS, CDR2 YFSETQ. The CDR3 consists of 16 residues. The chain's CDR3 is CASSLTGTGTYNEQFF. CDR3 nucleotides: TGCGCCAGCAGCTTGACCGGGACAGGGACCTACAATGAGCAGTTCTTC.

The chain employs TRBV19 and TRBJ2-1; D is perhaps TRBD2 (5 bases). Looked up from germline, CDR1 is LNHDA and CDR2 is SQIVND (reference sequence). The CDR3 has 15 residues. The V end was cut by 3 bases, the J end by 1 base, with 10 bases between. CDR3 coding DNA: TGTGCCAGTAGTATCCTCAGCGGATCCTACAATGAGCAGTTCTTC. Protein sequence: CASSILSGSYNEQFF.

The chain is built from TRBV7-2 and TRBJ1-5; 10 bases agree with TRBD1. V was clipped by 4 bases and J by 4 bases; unmatched bases: 10. The CDR3 consists of 17 residues. Germline V CDR1 and CDR2: SGHTA, FQGNSA. CDR3 DNA: TGTGCCAGCAGCTCTCCCCTGGGGACAGGGGAAAATCAGCCCCAGCATTTT. This codes for CASSSPLGTGENQPQHF.

The chain uses TRBV6-2 or TRBV6-3 and TRBJ2-4, with D possibly being TRBD1 (7 bases). Germline CDR1 and CDR2: MNHEY and SVGEGT. This CDR3 spans 12 amino acids. V lost 5 bases, J lost 6 bases, and 8 bases lay in between. CDR3 sequence: CASSQGGNIQYF. For the CDR3, the DNA is TGTGCCAGCAGTCAGGGGGGAAACATTCAGTACTTC.

This clone was seen only once. The V call is TRBV5-1, the J call TRBJ1-5; possible D gene TRBD1, 5 bases. V was trimmed by 0 bases and J by 6 bases, leaving 13 bases between them. This CDR3 is 15 amino acids long. Germline assignment: CDR1 SGHRS and CDR2 YFSETQ. The CDR3 bases are TGCGCCAGCAGCTTGGCCGGGGGGGAAAGTCAGCCCCAGCATTTT. The encoded protein is CASSLAGGESQPQHF.

The gene calls are TRBV20-1 and TRBJ1-1, with D perhaps TRBD1 (6 bases). Germline assignment: CDR1 DFQATT and CDR2 SNEGSKA (reference sequence). CDR3 length: 11 amino acids. The V gene lost 0 bases and the J gene lost 14 bases, with 13 bases spanning the gap. The CDR3 loop reads CSARDTSRGFF. The DNA of the CDR3 is TGCAGTGCTAGAGATACATCCAGGGGCTTCTTT.

The chain joins TRBV29-1 to TRBJ2-5, with a possible D match to TRBD1 (5 bases). Germline V CDR1 and CDR2: SQVTM, ANQGSEA. Trimming pared 0 bases from V and 5 bases from J, leaving 10 bases between. This CDR3 has 13 residues. CDR3: CSVEEGRGETQYF. The CDR3 DNA follows: TGCAGCGTTGAAGAGGGAAGGGGTGAGACCCAGTACTTC.

The chain uses TRBV7-9 and TRBJ1-1, with D possibly TRBD1 on 6 matching bases. Trimming stripped 3 bases from V and 1 base from J, with 9 bases between. Per germline, CDR1 SEHNR and CDR2 FQNEAQ (reference sequence). CDR3 size: 14 residues. The CDR3 is CASSFQGPNTEAFF. The CDR3 DNA reads as TGTGCCAGCAGCTTCCAGGGGCCGAACACTGAAGCTTTCTTT.

The chain couples TRBV19 to TRBJ2-7; 10 bases align to TRBD1. CDR1 is LNHDA, CDR2 SQIVND, per germline (reference sequence). CDR3 size: 16 residues. The trim removed 5 bases at V and 2 bases at J, leaving 9 bases unmatched. The chain's CDR3 is CASSASSGTGAYEQYF. CDR3 bases: TGTGCCAGTAGTGCGTCGTCCGGGACAGGGGCCTACGAGCAGTACTTC.

The chain couples TRBV24-1 to TRBJ2-2, with 7 positions matching TRBD1. The CDR3 covers 14 residues. The V gene end was trimmed by 4 bases and the J gene end by 3 bases; junction bases not matched to a gene: 1. Germline assignment: CDR1 KGHDR and CDR2 SFDVKD. The CDR3 reads CATSEGGHTGELFF. Written as DNA, the CDR3 is TGTGCCACCAGTGAAGGGGGCCACACCGGGGAGCTGTTTTTT.

The J gene is TRBJ2-3, the V gene TRBV7-8, with a tentative D call TRBD2 (6 bases). The germline CDR1 and CDR2 sequences are SGHVS and FQNEAQ. The CDR3 sequence is 15 residues long. Trimming shortened V by 5 bases and J by 0 bases, and 12 bases separated the two germline ends. The CDR3 DNA sequence: TGTGCCAGCAGCCGGGACTCACCGAGCACAGATACGCAGTATTTT. This encodes CASSRDSPSTDTQYF.

V usage is TRBV19 and J usage is TRBJ2-7, with TRBD2 matching 13 bases. The CDR3 spans 16 residues. Trimming took 4 bases from V and 2 from J; bases not matched to a gene: 5. The germline gives CDR1 LNHDA, CDR2 SQIVND (reference sequence). DNA of the CDR3: TGTGCCAGTAGTAATGGAGGACTAGCGGGGGCCTACGAGCAGTACTTC. Translated, it gives CASSNGGLAGAYEQYF.

A single count supports this clone. The chain uses TRBV9 and TRBJ1-2; tentatively, D is TRBD1 (5 bases). Germline CDR1 and CDR2: SGDLS and YYNGEE. This CDR3 spans 15 amino acids. V lost 4 bases and J 2 bases, leaving 15 bases between the germline ends. CDR3: CASSPQEGGNYGYTF. DNA for the CDR3: TGTGCCAGCAGCCCACAGGAGGGCGGCAACTATGGCTACACCTTC.

The chain links TRBV2 to TRBJ2-1, with D possibly TRBD1 on 5 matching bases. This CDR3 spans 13 amino acids. Germline loops: CDR1 SNHLY, CDR2 FYNNEI. Trimming removed 8 bases from V and 5 bases from J, with 13 bases in between. The CDR3 bases are TGTGCCAGCGGTACAGGACCAAACAATGAGCAGTTCTTC. It is translated as CASGTGPNNEQFF. The full variable domain, in which reference TRBV2 and TRBJ2-1 provide the parts outside the CDR3, is EPEVTQTPSHQVTQMGQEVILRCVPISNHLYFYWYRQILGQKVEFLVSFYNNEISEKSEIFDDQFSVERPDGSNFTLKIRSTKLEDSAMYFCASGTGPNNEQFFGPGTRLTVL.

This clone was detected only a few times. The chain uses TRBV7-9 and TRBJ2-3, with 8 bases lining up with TRBD2. The V and J ends lost 5 bases and 4 bases, in that order; junction bases with no gene match: 8. The germline CDR1 and CDR2 sequences are SEHNR and FQNEAQ (reference sequence). The CDR3 is 15 amino acids. The CDR3 loop is CASSVGREEADTQYF. Here the CDR3 DNA reads TGTGCCAGCAGCGTAGGGCGGGAGGAGGCAGATACGCAGTATTTT.